This TCR beta chain was recovered during a study of identical twins. The sample holds a few counts of this clonotype. Among all donors, each was a healthy Caucasian. CDR3 size: 16 residues. The V gene lost 2 bases and the J gene lost 4 bases, with 16 bases spanning the gap. Germline V CDR1 and CDR2: MNHEY, SVGAGI. TCRdb reprocessed the 5' RACE reads with MiXCR, giving one entry per CDR3 protein. The table has 200,000 to 250,000 distinct CDR3 sequences, about 14% seen once. The material sequenced was memory (CD45RO+) T cells sorted from blood. This chain joins TRBV6-5 and TRBJ2-3; D unclear. The receptor comes from a woman younger than 35 in good health. CDR3: CASSYGGHNPSDTQYF. DNA of the CDR3: TGTGCCAGCAGTTACGGTGGCCACAACCCCTCAGATACGCAGTATTTT.